One sample yielded the 21 T cell receptor beta chains listed below, sequenced in a study of PD-1 blockade in classical Hodgkin lymphoma (dated by TCRdb to 2020 to 2022). The time point label here, explained by the study, means: cycle 1 day 1 (C1D1), immediately before nivolumab initiation. Every trial patient had relapsed after autologous stem cell transplantation, and cohorts A, B and C differed in prior brentuximab vedotin exposure. The library was produced with the immunoSEQ multiplex PCR assay. In its TCRdb copy, this immuneACCESS table keeps in-frame sequences only and misses some clones. Where compared with another copy, unresolved V genes explain less than half of these, and the others have no known cause. A total of about 19,000 clones appear in this sample, around 84% of them only once. The top ten constitute roughly 6.4% of the sample. Sequencing used peripheral blood mononuclear cells (PBMCs), obtained at baseline. The receptor source for this set is a human donor with classical Hodgkin lymphoma.

The chain combines TRBV6-1 with TRBJ2-7; 8 positions agree with TRBD1. V gave up 1 base and J gave up 3 bases; unmatched junction bases: 8. CDR1 is MNHNS and CDR2 is SASEGT in the germline V gene. This CDR3 is 16 amino acids long. CDR3 nucleotides: TGTGCCAGCAGTGAAGAAGGCGGAACAGGGGGCTACGAGCAGTACTTC. Translated, it gives CASSEEGGTGGYEQYF.

The rearrangement uses TRBV4-3 and TRBJ2-4; D remains ambiguous. The V and J ends lost 2 bases and 6 bases respectively, with 17 bases between them. Germline V gene data show CDR1 as LGHNA and CDR2 as YSLEER. This CDR3 comprises 16 residues. This CDR3 reads CASSQRLVVSGNIQYF. CDR3 coding DNA: TGCGCCAGCAGCCAAAGATTGGTGGTTTCGGGAAACATTCAGTACTTC.

The chain links TRBV28 to TRBJ2-7; tentatively, D is TRBD1 or TRBD2 (6 bases each). V gave up 4 bases and J gave up 0 bases, with 22 bases separating them. The CDR3 extends over 18 amino acids. The V gene's germline CDR1 is MDHEN and CDR2 SYDVKM. The CDR3 DNA reads as TGTGCCAGCAGTTCCCCAGAGGGGGGTGACAGGCCCTCCTACGAGCAGTACTTC. Translation gives CASSSPEGGDRPSYEQYF.

Details on this clone: Other DNA sequences in the sample encode the same CDR3. As DNA, the CDR3 is TGCAGCGTTGAGGGGGGGGCTGGGGAGACCCAGTACTTC. Amino acids: CSVEGGAGETQYF. The chain has TRBV29-1 and TRBJ2-5; possibly TRBD2 for D (7 bases). Per the germline V gene, CDR1 is SQVTM and CDR2 is ANQGSEA. Deletions cut 3 bases from V and 5 bases from J, with 13 bases between. This CDR3 comprises 13 residues.

The chain has TRBV7-3 and TRBJ2-1; D is tentatively TRBD1 or TRBD2 (5 bases each). Germline V gives CDR1 SGHTA, CDR2 FQGTGA. The CDR3 covers 13 residues. The germline V and J ends were trimmed by 5 bases and 5 bases, with 10 bases remaining between them. The CDR3 spells CASSRRGDNEQFF. The DNA of the CDR3 is TGTGCCAGCAGCAGAAGAGGGGACAATGAGCAGTTCTTC.

The chain recombines TRBV28 with TRBJ1-4, with a possible D match to TRBD1 (5 bases). Germline V gives CDR1 MDHEN, CDR2 SYDVKM. The CDR3 is 16 residues long. Trimming cost V 6 bases and J 4 bases, with 18 bases left between them. CDR3 in DNA: TGTGCCAGCAGGCAAAGAGGGGCAGAGCATAATGAAAAACTGTTTTTT. Translated: CASRQRGAEHNEKLFF.

This clone has just a few counts. The V gene is TRBV7-9, the J gene TRBJ2-3; D call uncertain. Germline assignment: CDR1 SEHNR and CDR2 FQNEAQ (reference sequence). The CDR3 length is 13 residues. V lost 1 base to trimming and J lost 3 bases, with 5 bases between them. CDR3 in DNA: TGTGCCAGCAGCTTAGGGGGAACAGATACGCAGTATTTT. Protein product: CASSLGGTDTQYF.

This chain links TRBV6-6 with TRBJ1-5; 7 bases map to TRBD1. The length of the CDR3 is 15 residues. V trimming: 6 bases; J trimming: 2 bases; junction bases outside the gene matches: 7. Germline CDR1 MNHNY, CDR2 SVGAGI (reference sequence). CDR3 bases: TGTGCCAGCAGAACACAGGGGACGCGCAATCAGCCCCAGCATTTT. Protein: CASRTQGTRNQPQHF.

This clone is a singleton in its sample. CDR3 sequence (DNA): TGCGCCAGCAGCCAAGATAAAGGCTATGGCTACACCTTC. Protein product: CASSQDKGYGYTF. V is TRBV4-1 and J is TRBJ1-2; no clear D. The CDR3 consists of 13 residues. Trimming cost V 0 bases and J 4 bases, with 6 bases left between them. Germline V gene data show CDR1 as MGHRA and CDR2 as YSYEKL.

This sequence joins TRBV11-2 and TRBJ2-7, with 7 bases fitting TRBD2. V was pared by 2 bases and J by 1 base, with 5 bases of the junction left unmatched. This CDR3 spans 15 amino acids. Germline V CDR1 and CDR2: SGHAT, FQNNGV. The CDR3, as DNA: TGTGCCAGCAGCTTAATTCGGGGAGGGTCCTACGAGCAGTACTTC. Translated: CASSLIRGGSYEQYF.

The chain has TRBV27 and TRBJ2-1; the D is unclear. Germline-derived CDR1 and CDR2 are MNHEY and SMNVEV (reference sequence). The CDR3 has 15 amino acids. V lost 2 bases and J lost 2, with 10 bases in between. For the CDR3, the DNA is TGTGCCAGCAGTTTACGACGGGCCGCCTACAATGAGCAGTTCTTC. Translation gives CASSLRRAAYNEQFF.

The chain couples TRBV19 to TRBJ2-5, with D unclear. Germline V gene lookup returns CDR1 LNHDA and CDR2 SQIVND (reference sequence). The CDR3 consists of 12 residues. V shed 5 bases and J shed 4 bases, with 8 bases lying between them. The CDR3 sequence is CASSVSGETQYF. CDR3 in DNA: TGTGCCAGTAGTGTCAGTGGAGAGACCCAGTACTTC.

The chain carries TRBV7-2 and TRBJ2-5, with 13 bases identical to TRBD2. Germline V gives CDR1 SGHTA, CDR2 FQGNSA. The CDR3 runs to 14 residues. The V and J ends lost 6 bases and 7 bases, in that order; junction bases with no gene match: 5. CDR3 sequence (DNA): TGTGCCAGCAGACCCACTAGCGGGGGGGGGACCCAGTACTTC. It translates to CASRPTSGGGTQYF.

The chain uses TRBV4-3 and TRBJ2-1, with 15 bases fitting TRBD2. CDR1 and CDR2 from the germline V gene are LGHNA and YSLEER. The CDR3 consists of 16 residues. With 3 bases clipped from V and 12 bases from J, the junction kept 9 bases outside the gene matches. CDR3 loop: CASSQLGLAGGQGQFF. The CDR3 nucleotides are TGCGCCAGCAGCCAGCTGGGACTAGCGGGGGGCCAAGGGCAGTTCTTC.

The genes are TRBV7-7 and TRBJ2-5; possibly TRBD1 or TRBD2 for D (6 bases each). V was clipped by 1 base and J by 5 bases, with 11 bases between them. This CDR3 has 14 amino acids. CDR1 and CDR2 (germline): SSHAT, FNYEAQ (reference sequence). CDR3 protein: CASSLGGAYETQYF. In DNA form, the CDR3 reads TGTGCCAGCAGCTTAGGGGGGGCATATGAGACCCAGTACTTC.

The chain is built from TRBV7-9 and TRBJ2-7, with D possibly matching TRBD1 (5 bases). V lost 5 bases, J lost 5 bases, and 13 bases lay in between. Germline lookup yields CDR1 SEHNR and CDR2 FQNEAQ (reference sequence). The CDR3 sequence is 13 residues long. The CDR3 bases are TGTGCCAGCAGCCACACAGGTTTGGACGAGCAGTACTTC. Protein: CASSHTGLDEQYF.

This clone was observed a few times. The chain is built from TRBV10-3 and TRBJ2-3; 13 bases are a match to TRBD2. V trimming: 8 bases; J trimming: 2 bases; junction bases outside the gene matches: 4. The germline gives CDR1 ENHRY, CDR2 SYGVKD. This CDR3 is 15 amino acids long. CDR3 coding DNA: TGTGCCATCGGGACTAGCGGGACAATCACAGATACGCAGTATTTT. This encodes CAIGTSGTITDTQYF.

The chain employs TRBV15 and TRBJ1-1; the D gene is possibly TRBD1 (6 bases). The CDR3 loop spans 17 amino acids. Germline CDR1 and CDR2: LNHNV and YYDKDF (reference sequence). Trimming pared 5 bases from V and 3 bases from J, leaving 22 bases between. CDR3 in DNA: TGTGCCACCAGCGGACTGCCAGGACAGCCCAAGGACACTGAAGCTTTCTTT. It translates to CATSGLPGQPKDTEAFF.

The chain couples TRBV11-2 to TRBJ2-2; no reliable D call. Trimming removed 3 bases at V and 4 bases at J, with 6 bases between. The germline V gene encodes CDR1 SGHAT and CDR2 FQNNGV. This CDR3 contains 13 residues. CDR3 loop: CASSLRVTGELFF. For the CDR3, the DNA is TGTGCCAGCAGCTTGAGAGTCACCGGGGAGCTGTTTTTT.

This chain links TRBV4-3 with TRBJ2-7; possible D gene TRBD2, 6 bases. V dropped 0 bases and J dropped 0 bases, with 12 bases sitting between them. The CDR3 loop spans 16 amino acids. Germline lookup yields CDR1 LGHNA and CDR2 YSLEER. The DNA of the CDR3 is TGCGCCAGCAGCCAAGATCTTGGCGGGACCTCCTACGAGCAGTACTTC. Its protein is CASSQDLGGTSYEQYF.

The rearrangement joins TRBV4-3 to TRBJ2-1; D unclear. Germline CDR1 and CDR2: LGHNA and YSLEER. This CDR3 has 17 amino acids. Deletions cut 2 bases from V and 3 bases from J, with 17 bases between. In DNA form, the CDR3 reads TGCGCCAGCAGCCAATGGCAAGTGGCTAGTCTCTACAATGAGCAGTTCTTC. Translating gives CASSQWQVASLYNEQFF.